This is a list of T cell receptor beta chains from one sample in a study of cytomegalovirus exposure and HLA in healthy donors. Method: immunoSEQ multiplex PCR; TCRdb's copy keeps in-frame clones and lacks some. The table shows around 120,000 clones, with roughly nine tenths occurring only once. Sequencing used PBMCs. Receptors originate from a man between 18 and 35 years old in good health and CMV-seropositive. The CDR3 runs from the conserved cysteine through the conserved F or W. The D gene is left open where the match is weak. Clone size is shown for a subset of rows, as once, few, many or a class of expanded clone.

TGTGCCAGCAGTGAGCGGGTTACTAGATCCTCCTACGAGCAGTACTTC	CASSERVTRSSYEQYF	TRBV2	.	16	TRBJ2-7	.
TGTGCCACCAGCAGAGATAGCGGCCCCACAGATACGCAGTATTTT	CATSRDSGPTDTQYF	TRBV15	few	15	TRBJ2-3	.
TGTGCCAGCAGGGGCCTAAACACCGGGGAGCTGTTTTTT	CASRGLNTGELFF	TRBV6-4	.	13	TRBJ2-2	.
TGTGCCAGCAGTTCTCTGACTAGCGGGGGCCGCACAGATACGCAGTATTTT	CASSSLTSGGRTDTQYF	TRBV28	.	17	TRBJ2-3	TRBD2
TGTGCCAGCAGTGCCCTAGCGGGACAAGAGACCCAGTACTTC	CASSALAGQETQYF	TRBV6-4	.	14	TRBJ2-5	TRBD2
TGTGCCAGCAGCGGGACTAGCGGAAACCAAGAGACCCAGTACTTC	CASSGTSGNQETQYF	TRBV2	.	15	TRBJ2-5	TRBD2
TGTGCCACCAGCAAGGACAGGGGCACCGGGGAGCTGTTTTTT	CATSKDRGTGELFF	TRBV15	once	14	TRBJ2-2	TRBD1
TGTGCCAGCAGCTTAGCCTGGGGGAGGGACACTGAAGCTTTCTTT	CASSLAWGRDTEAFF	TRBV11-1	.	15	TRBJ1-1	.
TGTGCCAGCAGCTTGGGGGACAGTCGTAGTTCACCCCTCCACTTT	CASSLGDSRSSPLHF	TRBV11-2	.	15	TRBJ1-6	TRBD1
TGTGCCAGCTCGACTAGCGGCAACTACGAGCAGTACTTC	CASSTSGNYEQYF	TRBV18	.	13	TRBJ2-7	TRBD2
TGCGCCAGCAGCCCCCGGGACAGGGTCTACGAGCAGTACTTC	CASSPRDRVYEQYF	TRBV5-1	once	14	TRBJ2-7	TRBD1
TGCGCCAGCAGCTTCCAGGGCACTGAAGCTTTCTTT	CASSFQGTEAFF	TRBV5-1	.	12	TRBJ1-1	.
TGTGCCAGCAGCTCGAGTACGGGCCGGGGATCACCCCTCCACTTT	CASSSSTGRGSPLHF	TRBV7-8	.	15	TRBJ1-6	.
TGTGCCACCGGAGACAGCAATACTGAAGCTTTCTTT	CATGDSNTEAFF	TRBV15	.	12	TRBJ1-1	.
TGTGCCAGTAGTATAGTAGGGGGCGCTGACTATGGCTACACCTTC	CASSIVGGADYGYTF	TRBV19	.	15	TRBJ1-2	TRBD1